This T cell receptor (beta chain) emerged from a study of T-cell reconstitution after alpha-beta-depleted transplantation in children. In this sample, this clonotype turned up a few times. V lost 6 bases and J 4 bases, leaving 15 bases between the germline ends. The CDR3 extends over 15 amino acids. Unique molecular identifiers featured in how the TCRbeta library was prepared. MiXCR, applied by TCRdb to the PCR reads, yields one record per CDR3 protein. The sample shows a few hundred thousand distinct CDR3 sequences, roughly 13% of them seen only once. The chain uses TRBV12-3 or TRBV12-4 and TRBJ1-4; a possible D gene is TRBD1 (6 bases). This specimen was PBMCs, taken from the stem cell graft. The TCR sequence derives from a human donor who donated a stem cell graft to a child with Fanconi anemia. CDR3 DNA: TGTGCCAGCAGCCCGAAGACAGGCGGTAATGAAAAACTGTTTTTT. It is translated as CASSPKTGGNEKLFF.